Below, 29 T cell receptor beta chains from the same sample are listed, as sequenced in a study of molecular identifiers for immune sequencing clone quantification. TCRdb re-analysed the PCR reads in MiXCR, keeping a single row per CDR3 protein. The sample shows hundreds of thousands of distinct CDR3 sequences, roughly 21% of them seen only once. Input material: naive CD8+ T cells from blood, with Jurkat cell RNA spiked in. Regarding subset: FACS-sorted CD8+CD4-CCR7+CD45RA+ naive T cells. Receptors originate from a human donor in good health. Some libraries in this study had Jurkat cell RNA spiked in.

This clonotype was picked up many times. The chain employs TRBV19 and TRBJ2-4; the D is unclear. Looked up from germline, CDR1 is LNHDA and CDR2 is SQIVND (reference sequence). The CDR3 has 13 amino acids. Trimming stripped 3 bases from V and 3 bases from J, with 6 bases between. The CDR3 spells CASSIHSKNIQYF. The CDR3 coding sequence is TGTGCCAGTAGTATCCACAGCAAAAACATTCAGTACTTC.

This chain uses TRBV13 with TRBJ2-1; unclear D gene. CDR3 length equals 15 residues. V lost 5 bases to trimming and J lost 5 bases, with 16 bases between them. Per germline, CDR1 PRHDT and CDR2 FYEKMQ (reference sequence). The CDR3 sequence: CASSRALSQDNEQFF. The DNA of the CDR3 is TGTGCCAGCAGCCGAGCCCTTTCGCAGGACAATGAGCAGTTCTTC.

This clonotype was observed many times. The V call is TRBV30, the J call TRBJ1-1; D call uncertain. The CDR3 is 14 amino acids. Between the trimmed V and J ends, which lost 5 bases and 0 bases, there was a span of 13 bases. The germline V gene encodes CDR1 GTSNPN and CDR2 SVGIG (reference sequence). CDR3 amino acids: CAWEVRGMNTEAFF. The CDR3, as DNA: TGTGCCTGGGAGGTCCGAGGTATGAACACTGAAGCTTTCTTT.

The chain joins TRBV18 to TRBJ2-7; no firm D call. The length of the CDR3 is 15 residues. V was shortened by 3 bases and J by 3 bases, with 15 bases between the two germline ends. In germline, CDR1 is KGHSH, CDR2 LQKENI. The CDR3 nucleotides read TGTGCCAGCTCACCGGTTGGCCGGGCCGACTACGAGCAGTACTTC. It specifies CASSPVGRADYEQYF.

The chain has TRBV11-1 and TRBJ2-7; 10 bases line up with TRBD2. Germline CDR1 SGHAT, CDR2 FQDESV (reference sequence). V dropped 3 bases and J dropped 4; count of bases not matched to a gene: 6. The length of the CDR3 is 15 residues. The CDR3 protein is CASSFGLAAGYEQYF. The CDR3 DNA is TGTGCCAGCAGCTTCGGACTAGCGGCAGGGTACGAGCAGTACTTC.

As concerns this clonotype: A much larger clone differs by one base, so this may be a read error. In DNA form, the CDR3 reads TGTGCCAGCAGTCCCCGGGGAGGCGGCTATGGCTACACCTTC. It encodes CASSPRGGGYGYTF. The chain couples TRBV6-2 or TRBV6-3 to TRBJ1-2, with D unresolved. V shed 5 bases and J shed 4 bases, with 14 bases lying between them. CDR3 length equals 14 residues. Germline V gives CDR1 MNHEY, CDR2 SVGEGT.

This clonotype was observed many times. This sequence joins TRBV9 and TRBJ2-2; no clear D. Germline values: CDR1 SGDLS, CDR2 YYNGEE. Between the trimmed V and J ends, which lost 0 bases and 1 base, there was a span of 10 bases. This CDR3 has 16 residues. This CDR3 is CASSVVAELNTGELFF. The DNA for the CDR3 is TGTGCCAGCAGCGTAGTGGCAGAACTGAACACCGGGGAGCTGTTTTTT.

CDR3 loop: CASSVGLKNIQYF. The DNA of the CDR3 is TGTGCCAGCAGCGTGGGACTTAAAAACATTCAGTACTTC. This sequence joins TRBV13 and TRBJ2-4; maybe TRBD2 (6 bases). Germline V gene data show CDR1 as PRHDT and CDR2 as FYEKMQ (reference sequence). Trimming took off 5 bases at V and 4 bases at J, with 9 bases between the two ends. The CDR3 runs to 13 residues.

Concerning this clonotype: At one boundary the junction diverges from the germline segment, which might be a read error. The V call is TRBV6-1, the J call TRBJ1-4, with D possibly matching TRBD1 (6 bases). The germline V gene encodes CDR1 MNHNS and CDR2 SASEGT. The CDR3 consists of 15 residues. CDR3 protein: CASTEGGASYERLFF. The CDR3 DNA reads as TGTGCCAGCACCGAAGGGGGGGCTAGCTATGAAAGACTGTTTTTT.

The table lists this clonotype with many counts. The V gene is TRBV28, the J gene TRBJ1-1, with TRBD1 identical over 9 bases. Trimming took 3 bases from V and 14 from J; bases not matched to a gene: 4. The CDR3 contains 11 residues. Germline loops: CDR1 MDHEN, CDR2 SYDVKM. The CDR3 here is CASSLGTGKFF. The DNA of the CDR3 is TGTGCCAGCAGTTTGGGGACAGGGAAATTCTTT.

J is TRBJ2-2 and V is TRBV28; D possibly corresponds to TRBD1 (6 bases). Germline assignment: CDR1 MDHEN and CDR2 SYDVKM. The CDR3 loop spans 13 amino acids. V shed 9 bases and J shed 6 bases, with 14 bases lying between them. CDR3: CASHRDISGELFF. In DNA form, the CDR3 reads TGTGCCAGTCACAGGGACATTTCCGGGGAGCTGTTTTTT.

This clonotype has at least ten counts. This chain uses TRBV5-6 with TRBJ2-1, with D possibly matching TRBD1 (6 bases). This CDR3 has 16 residues. Deletions cut 0 bases from V and 4 bases from J, with 14 bases between. CDR1 is SGHDT, CDR2 YYEEEE, per germline. Here the CDR3 reads CASSLAVGQIYNEQFF. The CDR3 nucleotides read TGTGCCAGCAGCTTGGCCGTAGGACAGATTTACAATGAGCAGTTCTTC. Looking up the rest from reference TRBV5-6 and TRBJ2-1 gives the full variable domain: DAGVTQSPTHLIKTRGQQVTLRCSPKSGHDTVSWYQQALGQGPQFIFQYYEEEERQRGNFPDRFSGHQFPNYSSELNVNALLLGDSALYLCASSLAVGQIYNEQFFGPGTRLTVL.

This clonotype was counted only a few times. The chain combines TRBV13 with TRBJ2-1, with a weak D call TRBD2 (6 bases). Germline assignment: CDR1 PRHDT and CDR2 FYEKMQ (reference sequence). This CDR3 region has 16 residues. V was trimmed by 2 bases and J by 5 bases, leaving 16 bases between them. For the CDR3, the DNA is TGTGCCAGCAGCTTATCTTCCCCTAGCGCCGACAATGAGCAGTTCTTC. Translation gives CASSLSSPSADNEQFF.

Regarding this clonotype: Given a much more abundant clone one base away, this may be a read error. The genes are TRBV2 and TRBJ2-3; the D gene is possibly TRBD2 (7 bases). The germline gives CDR1 SNHLY, CDR2 FYNNEI. Trimming removed 7 bases from V and 4 bases from J, with 24 bases in between. The CDR3 totals 17 residues. The CDR3 here is CASNLRGGHGASDTQYF. The CDR3 nucleotides are TGTGCCAGCAACCTACGCGGGGGACACGGGGCATCAGATACGCAGTATTTT.

This clonotype has only a few counts. The chain has TRBV28 and TRBJ1-2; no clear D. The V and J ends lost 3 bases and 1 base respectively, with 9 bases between them. This CDR3 has 14 amino acids. Germline loops: CDR1 MDHEN, CDR2 SYDVKM. CDR3: CASSFGRINYGYTF. The CDR3 DNA reads as TGTGCCAGCAGTTTTGGACGGATTAACTATGGCTACACCTTC.

This clonotype came up many times. The chain carries TRBV12-3 or TRBV12-4 and TRBJ2-3, with 11 bases identical to TRBD2. This CDR3 has 15 residues. V lost 8 bases to trimming and J lost 7 bases; unmatched junction nucleotides: 11. For the CDR3, the DNA is TGTGCCAGCGGGGACTCTAGCGGGAGGAGTCATACGCAGTATTTT. Translated, it gives CASGDSSGRSHTQYF.

The sample holds a few counts of this clonotype. This chain links TRBV5-1 with TRBJ2-3, with a tentative D call TRBD2 (6 bases). The ends were cut back, 2 bases at V and 2 bases at J, with 12 bases in the middle. The CDR3 covers 15 residues. Germline assignment: CDR1 SGHRS and CDR2 YFSETQ. DNA for the CDR3: TGCGCCAGCAGCTTTAGGGGAGGCGACACAGATACGCAGTATTTT. This encodes CASSFRGGDTDTQYF. Together with reference TRBV5-1 and TRBJ2-3, the CDR3 gives the full variable domain: KAGVTQTPRYLIKTRGQQVTLSCSPISGHRSVSWYQQTPGQGLQFLFEYFSETQRNKGNFPGRFSGRQFSNSRSEMNVSTLELGDSALYLCASSFRGGDTDTQYFGPGTRLTVL.

A note on this clonotype: This may be a read error, as it is one base from a much larger clone. V usage is TRBV7-8 and J usage is TRBJ2-7, with TRBD2 identical over 9 bases. CDR1 and CDR2 (germline): SGHVS, FQNEAQ. The CDR3 extends over 17 amino acids. CDR3 region: CVSSLGGAAGGRYEQYF. CDR3 DNA sequence: TGTGTCAGCAGCTTAGGGGGAGCAGCGGGGGGCCGCTACGAGCAGTACTTC.

This clonotype occurred many times. This sequence joins TRBV19 and TRBJ2-7; 9 nucleotides align to TRBD2. From germline, CDR1 is LNHDA and CDR2 SQIVND (reference sequence). This CDR3 has 16 residues. V trimming: 1 base; J trimming: 0 bases; junction bases outside the gene matches: 4. This CDR3 reads CASSIASGGTSYEQYF. The CDR3 DNA reads TGTGCCAGTAGTATAGCAAGCGGGGGGACCTCCTACGAGCAGTACTTC.

At least ten counts were recorded for this clonotype. The rearrangement links TRBV9 to TRBJ1-1; D remains ambiguous. The V end was cut by 2 bases, the J end by 2 bases, with 7 bases between. CDR1 SGDLS and CDR2 YYNGEE come from the germline V gene. The CDR3 runs 13 residues. The CDR3 bases are TGTGCCAGCAGCGTTTACGGCAACACTGAAGCTTTCTTT. This sequence encodes CASSVYGNTEAFF.

This clonotype was observed many times. The CDR3 nucleotides read TGTGCCAGCAGTTACAGAGTGAACACTGAAGCTTTCTTT. It translates to CASSYRVNTEAFF. This chain joins TRBV6-5 and TRBJ1-1; D uncertain. Germline V CDR1 and CDR2: MNHEY, SVGAGI. V lost 2 bases and J lost 0, with 4 bases in between. The CDR3 length is 13 residues.

Note on this clonotype: A read error may account for a junction end that differs from germline. CDR3 DNA: TGCGCCGGCAGCCAGGGACAAGCTGAACTGGTTTTCTACGAGCAGTACTTC. This encodes CAGSQGQAELVFYEQYF. The chain uses TRBV5-1 and TRBJ2-7, with a possible D match to TRBD1 (6 bases). Germline assignment: CDR1 SGHRS and CDR2 YFSETQ. CDR3 length: 17 amino acids.

Details on this clonotype: This clone may be a read error of a much larger clone one base away. The chain employs TRBV24-1 and TRBJ2-3; tentative D call: TRBD2 (6 bases). Germline lookup yields CDR1 KGHDR and CDR2 SFDVKD. The CDR3 is 15 amino acids. V was cut by 1 base and J by 5 bases, with 12 bases left in between. Here the CDR3 DNA reads TGTGCCACCAGTGATTTCGGCGGGGAAGAAGATACGCAGTATTTT. This sequence encodes CATSDFGGEEDTQYF.

Only a few counts were recorded for this clonotype. The gene calls are TRBV13 and TRBJ2-1; D is unresolved. Trimming shortened V by 5 bases and J by 5 bases, and 16 bases separated the two germline ends. The CDR3 consists of 15 residues. Per germline, CDR1 PRHDT and CDR2 FYEKMQ (reference sequence). This chain's CDR3 is CASSPDRSTDNEQFF. The DNA for the CDR3 is TGTGCCAGCAGCCCTGACCGATCTACGGACAATGAGCAGTTCTTC.

This clonotype was recorded at least ten times. The chain is built from TRBV7-6 and TRBJ2-3; D is possibly TRBD1 or TRBD2 (6 bases each). The CDR3 sequence is 14 residues long. Germline CDR1 and CDR2: SGHVS and FNYEAQ. The V gene lost 2 bases and the J gene lost 4 bases, with 10 bases spanning the gap. The CDR3 bases are TGTGCCAGCAGCTTAAGGAGGGGGGCAGATACGCAGTATTTT. This sequence encodes CASSLRRGADTQYF.

In its sample, this clonotype was seen many times. The chain carries TRBV12-3 or TRBV12-4 and TRBJ1-1; 7 bases agree with TRBD1. The junction had 7 bases not matched to a gene; V was cut back by 6 bases and J by 0 bases. The CDR3 extends over 15 amino acids. The CDR3 spells CASSKTGQMNTEAFF. The DNA for the CDR3 is TGTGCCAGCAGCAAGACGGGACAGATGAACACTGAAGCTTTCTTT.

This clonotype showed up many times. The J gene is TRBJ2-7, the V gene TRBV7-9; D unclear. Germline V gives CDR1 SEHNR, CDR2 FQNEAQ (reference sequence). The length of the CDR3 is 14 residues. The germline V and J ends were trimmed by 5 bases and 2 bases, with 13 bases remaining between them. The CDR3 DNA is TGTGCCAGCAGCGCCTACCGACCTCCCTACGAGCAGTACTTC. It specifies CASSAYRPPYEQYF.

This clonotype has at least ten counts. The chain recombines TRBV20-1 with TRBJ2-7; no clear D gene. Germline assignment: CDR1 DFQATT and CDR2 SNEGSKA (reference sequence). The CDR3 runs to 15 residues. Between the trimmed V and J ends, which lost 3 bases and 0 bases, there was a span of 15 bases. The DNA of the CDR3 is TGCAGTGCTAGTGGGTCCGGTTCCATCTCCTACGAGCAGTACTTC. This gives the protein CSASGSGSISYEQYF.

This clonotype has ten or more counts. The V gene is TRBV28, the J gene TRBJ2-2, with D possibly matching TRBD1 (5 bases). Trimming left V 5 bases short and J 16 bases short, with 11 bases between. The CDR3 loop spans 10 amino acids. Looked up from germline, CDR1 is MDHEN and CDR2 is SYDVKM. The DNA for the CDR3 is TGTGCCAGCAGTGACAGCTATACGTTTTTT. Encoded protein: CASSDSYTFF.